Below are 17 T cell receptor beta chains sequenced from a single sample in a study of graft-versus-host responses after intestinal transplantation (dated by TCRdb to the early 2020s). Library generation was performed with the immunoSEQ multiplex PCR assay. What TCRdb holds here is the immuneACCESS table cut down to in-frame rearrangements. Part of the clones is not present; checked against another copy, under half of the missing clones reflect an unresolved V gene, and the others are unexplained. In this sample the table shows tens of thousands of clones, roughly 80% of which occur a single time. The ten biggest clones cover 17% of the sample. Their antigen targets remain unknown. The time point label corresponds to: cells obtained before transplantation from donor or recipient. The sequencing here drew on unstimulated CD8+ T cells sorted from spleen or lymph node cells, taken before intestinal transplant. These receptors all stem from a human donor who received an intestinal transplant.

CDR3 coding DNA: TGTGCCAGTAGTCTCAGGGGCGGTGAGCAGTTCTTC. Protein sequence: CASSLRGGEQFF. The chain combines TRBV19 with TRBJ2-1; maybe TRBD1 (6 bases). Trimming stripped 5 bases from V and 9 bases from J, with 11 bases between. There are 12 residues in the CDR3. CDR1 LNHDA and CDR2 SQIVND come from the germline V gene (reference sequence).

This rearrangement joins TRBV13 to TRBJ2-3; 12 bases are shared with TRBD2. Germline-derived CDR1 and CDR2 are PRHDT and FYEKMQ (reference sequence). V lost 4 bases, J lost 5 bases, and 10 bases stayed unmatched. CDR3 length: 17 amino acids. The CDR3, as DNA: TGTGCCAGCAGCTCTTCTGGATCTAGCGGGAGGGAAGATACGCAGTATTTT. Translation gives CASSSSGSSGREDTQYF.

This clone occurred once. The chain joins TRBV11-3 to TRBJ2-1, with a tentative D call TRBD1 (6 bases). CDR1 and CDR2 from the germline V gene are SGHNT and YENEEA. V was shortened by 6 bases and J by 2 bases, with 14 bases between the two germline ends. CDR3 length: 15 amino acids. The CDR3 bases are TGTGCCAGCAGTTCAGGGGTAACGGCCTACAATGAGCAGTTCTTC. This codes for CASSSGVTAYNEQFF.

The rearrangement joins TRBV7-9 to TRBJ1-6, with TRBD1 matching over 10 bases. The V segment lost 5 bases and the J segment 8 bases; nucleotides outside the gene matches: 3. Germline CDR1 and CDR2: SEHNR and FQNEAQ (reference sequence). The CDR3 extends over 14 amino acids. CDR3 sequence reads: CASSPDRGHSPLHF. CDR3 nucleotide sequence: TGTGCCAGCAGCCCTGACAGGGGGCATTCACCCCTCCACTTT.

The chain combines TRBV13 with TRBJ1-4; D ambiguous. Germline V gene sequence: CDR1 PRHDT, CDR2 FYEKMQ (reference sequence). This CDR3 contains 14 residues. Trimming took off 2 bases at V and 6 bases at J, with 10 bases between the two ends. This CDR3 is CASSLQGPYEKLFF. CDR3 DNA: TGTGCCAGCAGCTTACAAGGACCTTATGAAAAACTGTTTTTT.

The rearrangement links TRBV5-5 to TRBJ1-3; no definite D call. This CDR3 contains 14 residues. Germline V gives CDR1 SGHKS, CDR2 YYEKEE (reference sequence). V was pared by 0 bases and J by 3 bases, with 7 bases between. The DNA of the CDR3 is TGTGCCAGCAGCTTGGCCCCAGATGGAAACACCATATATTTT. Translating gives CASSLAPDGNTIYF.

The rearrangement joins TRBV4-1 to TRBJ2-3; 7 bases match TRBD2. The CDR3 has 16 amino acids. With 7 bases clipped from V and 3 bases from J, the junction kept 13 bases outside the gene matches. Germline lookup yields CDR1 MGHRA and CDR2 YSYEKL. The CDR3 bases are TGCGCCAGCAACACAATACTAGCGAGCCTAACAGATACGCAGTATTTT. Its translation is CASNTILASLTDTQYF.

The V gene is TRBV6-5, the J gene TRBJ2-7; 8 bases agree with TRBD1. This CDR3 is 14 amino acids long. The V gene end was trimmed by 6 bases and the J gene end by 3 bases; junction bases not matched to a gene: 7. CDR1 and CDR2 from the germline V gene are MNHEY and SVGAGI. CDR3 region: CASSSDRGDYEQYF. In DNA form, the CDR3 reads TGTGCCAGCAGCTCCGACAGGGGAGACTACGAGCAGTACTTC.

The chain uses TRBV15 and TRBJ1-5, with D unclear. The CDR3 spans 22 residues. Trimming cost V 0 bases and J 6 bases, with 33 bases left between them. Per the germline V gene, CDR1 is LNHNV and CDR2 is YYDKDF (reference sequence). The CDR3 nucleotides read TGTGCCACCAGCAGAGAATGGTGGGAACAAAATCCTCAGAGTAGAACTCTTCAGCCCCAGCATTTT. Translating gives CATSREWWEQNPQSRTLQPQHF. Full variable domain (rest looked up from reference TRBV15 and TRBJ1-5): DAMVIQNPRYQVTQFGKPVTLSCSQTLNHNVMYWYQQKSSQAPKLLFHYYDKDFNNEADTPDNFQSRRPNTSFCFLDIRSPGLGDTAMYLCATSREWWEQNPQSRTLQPQHFGDGTRLSIL.

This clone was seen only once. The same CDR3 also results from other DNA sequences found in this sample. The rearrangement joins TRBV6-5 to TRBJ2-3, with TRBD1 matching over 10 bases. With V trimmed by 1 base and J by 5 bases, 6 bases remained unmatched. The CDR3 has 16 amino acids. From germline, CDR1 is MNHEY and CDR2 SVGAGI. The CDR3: CASSYFGQGEVDTQYF. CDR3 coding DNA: TGTGCCAGCAGTTACTTTGGACAGGGGGAGGTAGATACGCAGTATTTT.

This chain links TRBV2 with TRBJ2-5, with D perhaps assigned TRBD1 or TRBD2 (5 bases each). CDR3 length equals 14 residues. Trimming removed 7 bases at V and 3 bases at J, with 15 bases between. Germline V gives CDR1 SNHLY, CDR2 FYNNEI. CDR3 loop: CASNWDAGEETQYF. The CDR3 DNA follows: TGTGCCAGCAATTGGGACGCCGGCGAAGAGACCCAGTACTTC. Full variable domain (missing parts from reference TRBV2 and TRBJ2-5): EPEVTQTPSHQVTQMGQEVILRCVPISNHLYFYWYRQILGQKVEFLVSFYNNEISEKSEIFDDQFSVERPDGSNFTLKIRSTKLEDSAMYFCASNWDAGEETQYFGPGTRLLVL.

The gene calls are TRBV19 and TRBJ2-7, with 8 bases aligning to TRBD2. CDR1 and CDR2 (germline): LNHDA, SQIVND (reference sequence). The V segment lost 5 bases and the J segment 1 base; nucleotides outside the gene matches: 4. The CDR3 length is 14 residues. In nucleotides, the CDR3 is TGTGCCAGTAGTGCGGGGGGACATTCCTACGAGCAGTACTTC. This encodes CASSAGGHSYEQYF.

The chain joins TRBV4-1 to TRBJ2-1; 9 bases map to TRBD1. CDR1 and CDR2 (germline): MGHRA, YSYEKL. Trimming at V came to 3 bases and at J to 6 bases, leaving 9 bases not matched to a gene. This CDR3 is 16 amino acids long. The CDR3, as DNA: TGCGCCAGCAGCCAGGGTTACAGGGGGCCGGTCAATGAGCAGTTCTTC. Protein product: CASSQGYRGPVNEQFF.

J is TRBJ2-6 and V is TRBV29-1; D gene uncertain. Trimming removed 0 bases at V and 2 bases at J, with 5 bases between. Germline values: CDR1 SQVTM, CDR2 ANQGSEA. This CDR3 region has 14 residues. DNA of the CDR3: TGCAGCGTTGAAGATCCCACTGGGGCCAACGTCCTGACTTTC. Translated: CSVEDPTGANVLTF.

The CDR3 region has the DNA TGCGCCAGCAGCTTGAGGTCAAGGTGTTGCTATGGCTACACCTTC. Residues: CASSLRSRCCYGYTF. This chain connects TRBV5-1 to TRBJ1-2; D remains ambiguous. Deletions cut 1 base from V and 4 bases from J, with 14 bases between. This CDR3 is built from 15 residues. Looked up from germline, CDR1 is SGHRS and CDR2 is YFSETQ.

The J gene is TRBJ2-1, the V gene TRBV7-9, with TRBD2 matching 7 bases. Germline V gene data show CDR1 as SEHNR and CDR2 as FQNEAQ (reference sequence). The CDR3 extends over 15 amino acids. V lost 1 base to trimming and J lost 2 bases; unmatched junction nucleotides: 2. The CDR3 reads CASSLVGGAYNEQFF. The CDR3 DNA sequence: TGTGCCAGCAGCTTAGTTGGGGGGGCCTACAATGAGCAGTTCTTC.

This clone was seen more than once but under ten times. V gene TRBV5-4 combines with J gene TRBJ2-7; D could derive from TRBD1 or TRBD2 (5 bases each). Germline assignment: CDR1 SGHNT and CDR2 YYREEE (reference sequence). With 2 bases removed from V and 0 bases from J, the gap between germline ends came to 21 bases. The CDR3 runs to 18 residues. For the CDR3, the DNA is TGTGCCAGCAGCTTATCCCCCGGCCAGTGGGGGTCCTCCTACGAGCAGTACTTC. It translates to CASSLSPGQWGSSYEQYF.